The entry that follows covers one T cell receptor beta chain sequence. The entry originates in a study of blood T cell repertoires in COVID-19. The table came from immunoSEQ multiplex PCR; TCRdb's copy has only in-frame clones and leaves some out. The table lists around 300,000 clones, 88% of them singletons. CDR3 length equals 14 residues. V was clipped by 1 base and J by 4 bases, with 10 bases between them. Germline lookup yields CDR1 SNHLY and CDR2 FYNNEI. The rearrangement joins TRBV2 to TRBJ1-2; perhaps TRBD1 as D (6 bases). The sequenced sample was peripheral blood. The receptor comes from a woman aged 25-40 years with COVID-19, enrolled during active disease. The CDR3 DNA reads TGTGCCAGCAGTGAAGTCAGGGGTGGCTATGGCTACACCTTC. Protein product: CASSEVRGGYGYTF.